This is a list of T cell receptor beta chains from one sample in a study of control samples from healthy donors and cancer patients. Only in-frame clones appear in the TCRdb table, and some are missing; sequencing was by immunoSEQ multiplex PCR. Among tens of thousands of clones listed, 85% were seen once. The sample consisted of blood. Source of these receptors: a man in his forties or fifties in good health. The CDR3 runs from the conserved cysteine through the conserved F or W. The D gene is left open where the match is weak. Clone sizes are given selectively: once, few, many, or a class where the clone is expanded.

v_call,j_call,d_call,cdr3_length,clone_size,cdr3_aa,cdr3_nt
TRBV7-9,TRBJ1-2,TRBD1,13,NA,CASSQDRGRGYTF,TGTGCCAGCAGCCAGGACAGGGGGCGAGGCTACACCTTC
TRBV7-3,TRBJ2-1,NA,15,NA,CASSPPGAGAYEQFF,TGTGCCAGCAGCCCGCCAGGGGCGGGAGCATATGAGCAGTTCTTC
TRBV21-1,TRBJ2-7,NA,12,NA,CATPTVACEQYF,TGTGCCACCCCGACAGTAGCCTGCGAGCAGTACTTC
TRBV11-2,TRBJ1-1,TRBD1,16,few,CASSTARGSGNTEAFF,TGTGCCAGCAGCACGGCCAGGGGGTCTGGGAACACTGAAGCTTTCTTT
TRBV9,TRBJ1-4,NA,13,NA,CASSFRGGGKLFF,TGTGCCAGCAGCTTCCGGGGCGGGGGGAAACTGTTTTTT
TRBV19,TRBJ1-5,TRBD1,16,NA,CASTPWGQGARQPQHF,TGTGCCAGCACGCCTTGGGGACAGGGGGCGCGACAGCCCCAGCATTTT
TRBV15,TRBJ2-2,TRBD2,19,NA,CATSRDIVTSGRRTGELFF,TGTGCCACCAGCAGAGATATTGTGACTAGCGGGAGAAGAACCGGGGAGCTGTTTTTT
TRBV28,TRBJ1-1,NA,16,NA,CASSLPKDRLNTEAFF,TGTGCCAGCAGTCTCCCAAAGGACAGACTGAACACTGAAGCTTTCTTT
TRBV6-5,TRBJ2-7,TRBD2,15,once,CASSQTSGYSYEQYF,TGTGCCAGCAGTCAGACTAGCGGGTATTCCTACGAGCAGTACTTC
TRBV7-9,TRBJ1-5,NA,16,NA,CASSLAPSHSNQPQHF,TGTGCCAGCAGCTTGGCCCCCTCCCATAGCAATCAGCCCCAGCATTTT
TRBV27,TRBJ1-5,NA,14,few,CASSFGQSNQPQHF,TGTGCCAGCAGTTTTGGGCAGTCCAATCAGCCCCAGCATTTT
TRBV5-1,TRBJ2-6,NA,18,few,CASSPKGSASSGANVLTF,TGCGCCAGCAGCCCGAAAGGGTCAGCCTCCTCTGGGGCCAACGTCCTGACTTTC
TRBV6-5,TRBJ2-6,NA,14,NA,CASSGSSGANVLTF,TGTGCCAGCAGCGGCAGCTCTGGGGCCAACGTCCTGACTTTC
TRBV5-1,TRBJ1-1,NA,14,few,CASSPTVRNTEAFF,TGCGCCAGCAGCCCGACAGTTAGGAACACTGAAGCTTTCTTT
TRBV11-3,TRBJ2-2,NA,18,NA,CASSPGWMGHRNTGELFF,TGTGCCAGCAGTCCGGGGTGGATGGGACACCGCAACACCGGGGAGCTGTTTTTT
TRBV27,TRBJ2-7,TRBD1,14,NA,CASSSTGVGYEQYF,TGTGCCAGCAGTTCTACAGGGGTGGGCTACGAGCAGTACTTC
TRBV9,TRBJ2-3,NA,16,NA,CASSDRLGASTDTQYF,TGTGCCAGCAGCGATCGACTAGGAGCCAGCACAGATACGCAGTATTTT
TRBV2,TRBJ2-1,NA,14,NA,CASSDMVRYSEQFF,TGTGCCAGCAGTGATATGGTTAGGTACAGTGAGCAGTTCTTC
TRBV28,TRBJ1-2,NA,11,NA,CASSPTIGYTF,TGTGCCAGCAGTCCTACCATTGGCTACACCTTC
TRBV7-3,TRBJ2-3,NA,13,NA,CASGPGRFDTQYF,TGTGCCAGCGGACCCGGGCGGTTCGATACGCAGTATTTT